The rows below give T cell receptor beta chains drawn from one sample of a study of T cells in Graves' hyperthyroidism and ophthalmopathy. TCRdb processed the multiplex PCR reads anew with MiXCR; each CDR3 protein has one entry. The table shows fewer than 850,000 distinct CDR3 sequences, with 15% to 20% occurring only once. The sample consisted of blood. Receptors were obtained from a man aged 45-65 years with Graves' hyperthyroidism. Both conserved end residues are part of each CDR3. Each record gives: D gene, V gene, clone size, J gene, CDR3 DNA, CDR3 protein. D genes are given only for firm matches. Not every row has a clone size; where given, it reads once, few, many or a size class.

D gene: NA
V gene: TRBV5-6
clone size: NA
J gene: TRBJ2-3
CDR3 DNA: TGTGCCAGCAGCTTTTTCCTACTAGCAGAGAGCACAGATACGCAGTATTTT
CDR3 protein: CASSFFLLAESTDTQYF

D gene: TRBD2
V gene: TRBV7-3
clone size: many
J gene: TRBJ2-3
CDR3 DNA: TGTGCCAGCAGCGCCGACGGCGGGAGCCGTCCAGATACGCAGTATTTT
CDR3 protein: CASSADGGSRPDTQYF

D gene: NA
V gene: TRBV25-1
clone size: few
J gene: TRBJ2-2
CDR3 DNA: TGTGCCAGCAGTGACCGGGTCAGCCCCCCCGGGGAGCTGTTTTTT
CDR3 protein: CASSDRVSPPGELFF

D gene: NA
V gene: TRBV7-2
clone size: few
J gene: TRBJ1-5
CDR3 DNA: TGTGCCAGCAGCTTAGTGGCAGGATACAATCAGCCCCAGCATTTT
CDR3 protein: CASSLVAGYNQPQHF

D gene: NA
V gene: TRBV13
clone size: NA
J gene: TRBJ2-2
CDR3 DNA: TGTGCCAGCAGCTTACGGATAGGGTCGAACACCGGGGAGCTGTTTTTT
CDR3 protein: CASSLRIGSNTGELFF

D gene: TRBD2
V gene: TRBV30
clone size: few
J gene: TRBJ2-3
CDR3 DNA: TGTGCCTTCTCACCGGGACTAGGGATGATGCAGTATTTT
CDR3 protein: CAFSPGLGMMQYF

D gene: NA
V gene: TRBV3-1
clone size: NA
J gene: TRBJ2-2
CDR3 DNA: TGTGCCAGCAGCCGGGACTTGAACACCGGGGAGCCGTTTTTT
CDR3 protein: CASSRDLNTGEPFF

D gene: NA
V gene: TRBV4-1
clone size: few
J gene: TRBJ2-5
CDR3 DNA: TGCGCCAGCAGCCAACCGGCCTTCCGTGGCAAGGTGACCCAGTACTTC
CDR3 protein: CASSQPAFRGKVTQYF

D gene: NA
V gene: TRBV28
clone size: NA
J gene: TRBJ1-1
CDR3 DNA: TGTGCCAGCACCAACCCGGGGGGCGGGAACACTGAAGCTTTCTTT
CDR3 protein: CASTNPGGGNTEAFF

D gene: NA
V gene: TRBV7-6
clone size: many
J gene: TRBJ2-5
CDR3 DNA: TGTGCCAGCAGCCCAACCCGGGGGCTAGAGACCCAGTACTTC
CDR3 protein: CASSPTRGLETQYF

D gene: TRBD1
V gene: TRBV12-3/TRBV12-4
clone size: few
J gene: TRBJ1-1
CDR3 DNA: TGTGCCAGCAGTACACAGGGGGCCAACACTGAAGCTTTCTTT
CDR3 protein: CASSTQGANTEAFF

D gene: TRBD2
V gene: TRBV6-2/TRBV6-3
clone size: NA
J gene: TRBJ2-1
CDR3 DNA: TGTGCCAGCAGTGCCCCGGGACTAGCGAGACGAGACTCCTACAATGAGCAGTTCTTC
CDR3 protein: CASSAPGLARRDSYNEQFF

D gene: NA
V gene: TRBV2
clone size: many
J gene: TRBJ2-3
CDR3 DNA: TGTGCCAGCAGTGATGGGGGTGTGAGCACAGATACGCAGTATTTT
CDR3 protein: CASSDGGVSTDTQYF

D gene: TRBD2
V gene: TRBV28
clone size: many
J gene: TRBJ2-4
CDR3 DNA: TGTGCCAGCAGCCCAGCGGGAGGTTTAGCCAAAAACATTCAGTACTTC
CDR3 protein: CASSPAGGLAKNIQYF

D gene: NA
V gene: TRBV12-3/TRBV12-4
clone size: NA
J gene: TRBJ1-4
CDR3 DNA: TGTGCCAGCAGTTCTATTGCAACTAATGAAAAACTGTTTTTT
CDR3 protein: CASSSIATNEKLFF

D gene: NA
V gene: TRBV7-8
clone size: many
J gene: TRBJ1-5
CDR3 DNA: TGTGCCAGCAGCTTAGATACCTATCAGCCCCAGCATTTT
CDR3 protein: CASSLDTYQPQHF

D gene: NA
V gene: TRBV20-1
clone size: NA
J gene: TRBJ2-3
CDR3 DNA: TGCAGTGCTAGAGCCGGGACTTCTTACACAGATACGCAGTATTTT
CDR3 protein: CSARAGTSYTDTQYF

D gene: NA
V gene: TRBV7-2
clone size: many
J gene: TRBJ2-1
CDR3 DNA: TGTGCCACCGTTAATTCCCGGAGCAACAATGAGCAGTTCTTC
CDR3 protein: CATVNSRSNNEQFF

D gene: NA
V gene: TRBV30
clone size: NA
J gene: TRBJ1-3
CDR3 DNA: TGTGCCTCCCTAGGCCTAGGCCGTACCATATATTTT
CDR3 protein: CASLGLGRTIYF

D gene: NA
V gene: TRBV2
clone size: many
J gene: TRBJ1-3
CDR3 DNA: TGTGCCAGCAGCCGACCGCCGGGACGGTTCCGATACACCATATATTTT
CDR3 protein: CASSRPPGRFRYTIYF

D gene: NA
V gene: TRBV28
clone size: few
J gene: TRBJ1-1
CDR3 DNA: TGTGCCAGCAGTTCCACCCAGTCCCCGGAAGCTTTCTTT
CDR3 protein: CASSSTQSPEAFF

D gene: NA
V gene: TRBV9
clone size: many
J gene: TRBJ2-3
CDR3 DNA: TGTGCCAGCAGCGTTTATAGCGCCCAAGATACGCAGTATTTT
CDR3 protein: CASSVYSAQDTQYF

D gene: TRBD2
V gene: TRBV7-2
clone size: many
J gene: TRBJ2-7
CDR3 DNA: TGTGCCAGCAGTTTAGGACTAGCGGGCTCCTACGAGCAGTACTTC
CDR3 protein: CASSLGLAGSYEQYF

D gene: NA
V gene: TRBV6-1
clone size: NA
J gene: TRBJ2-7
CDR3 DNA: TGTGCCAGCAGTACGACAGCATCCTACGAGCAGAACTTC
CDR3 protein: CASSTTASYEQNF

D gene: NA
V gene: TRBV12-3/TRBV12-4
clone size: many
J gene: TRBJ1-2
CDR3 DNA: TGTGCCAGCAGTCTGGTGGACAGTGCGTATGGCTACACCTTC
CDR3 protein: CASSLVDSAYGYTF

D gene: NA
V gene: TRBV5-1
clone size: NA
J gene: TRBJ2-2
CDR3 DNA: TGCGCCAGCAGCTGGGGGGACAGTAGCACCGGGGAGCTGTTTTTT
CDR3 protein: CASSWGDSSTGELFF

D gene: NA
V gene: TRBV30
clone size: many
J gene: TRBJ1-1
CDR3 DNA: TGTGCCTGGAGGCAGGGGTGGAGCACTGAAGCTTTCTTT
CDR3 protein: CAWRQGWSTEAFF

D gene: NA
V gene: TRBV9
clone size: few
J gene: TRBJ2-1
CDR3 DNA: TGTGCCAGCAGCGTAGACATAGGGGCCCTCAATGAGCAGTTCTTC
CDR3 protein: CASSVDIGALNEQFF

D gene: TRBD2
V gene: TRBV7-9
clone size: many
J gene: TRBJ2-5
CDR3 DNA: TGTGCCAGCAGCTTACAGCGGGAGGGCCTGAAGACCCAGTACTTC
CDR3 protein: CASSLQREGLKTQYF

D gene: TRBD1
V gene: TRBV7-2
clone size: NA
J gene: TRBJ1-5
CDR3 DNA: TGTGCCAGCAGCTCACCCGGACAGGGTCGGCAGCCCCAGCATTTT
CDR3 protein: CASSSPGQGRQPQHF

D gene: TRBD2
V gene: TRBV3-1
clone size: many
J gene: TRBJ2-7
CDR3 DNA: TGTGCCAGCAGCCCCGAAGCGGGACCCTACGAGCAGTACTTC
CDR3 protein: CASSPEAGPYEQYF

D gene: NA
V gene: TRBV29-1
clone size: few
J gene: TRBJ1-2
CDR3 DNA: TGCAGCGTTGGAGACGGGGGCCTCTATGGCTACACCTTC
CDR3 protein: CSVGDGGLYGYTF

D gene: NA
V gene: TRBV19
clone size: many
J gene: TRBJ1-4
CDR3 DNA: TGTGCCAGTAGTCTTGGACAGATTAATGAAAAACTGTTTTTT
CDR3 protein: CASSLGQINEKLFF

D gene: TRBD1
V gene: TRBV12-3/TRBV12-4
clone size: NA
J gene: TRBJ2-2
CDR3 DNA: TGTGCCAGCAGCCAAGGGGTTGAGGGACAGGGTCGTCGGGACACCGGGGAGCTGTTTTTT
CDR3 protein: CASSQGVEGQGRRDTGELFF

D gene: TRBD1
V gene: TRBV5-1
clone size: few
J gene: TRBJ1-2
CDR3 DNA: TGCGCCAGCAGCTTTGATCGGGACAGCTATGGCTACACCTTC
CDR3 protein: CASSFDRDSYGYTF

D gene: NA
V gene: TRBV7-8
clone size: many
J gene: TRBJ1-5
CDR3 DNA: TGTGCCAGCAGCGCGACGGGGGTTCAGCCCCAGCATTTT
CDR3 protein: CASSATGVQPQHF

D gene: TRBD2
V gene: TRBV4-1
clone size: many
J gene: TRBJ2-1
CDR3 DNA: TGCGCCAGCAGTCCTTATGCGGGAGCGGGGAATGAGCAGTTCTTC
CDR3 protein: CASSPYAGAGNEQFF